The rows below give T cell receptor beta chains drawn from one sample of a study of shared clonotypes between healthy human individuals. Here immunoSEQ multiplex PCR was the method, and the copy in TCRdb shows in-frame clones only, minus some. The sample yields around 2.1 million clones, roughly 91% seen once. The material sequenced was naive CD8+ T cells from PBMCs. The receptors here all came from a man aged 18 to 30 in good health. Some clones in this sample may be carry-over from other donors' samples. CDR3s include the opening cysteine and the closing phenylalanine or tryptophan. Each record gives: V gene, clone size, J gene, D gene, CDR3 protein, CDR3 DNA. A D gene is named only where the DNA matches it firmly. Clone size appears in some rows only: once, few, many, or a class for an expanded clone.

V: TRBV5-6; size: once; J: TRBJ2-3; D: .; CDR3: CASSLGAGPDTQYF; DNA: TGTGCCAGCAGCTTGGGTGCAGGGCCAGATACGCAGTATTTT
V: TRBV4-2; size: .; J: TRBJ2-3; D: .; CDR3: CASSQEVTGMGATDTQYF; DNA: TGTGCCAGCAGCCAAGAGGTAACAGGGATGGGGGCCACAGATACGCAGTATTTT
V: TRBV27; size: .; J: TRBJ1-2; D: .; CDR3: CATLTANYGYTF; DNA: TGTGCCACGCTCACAGCTAACTATGGCTACACCTTC
V: TRBV7-9; size: .; J: TRBJ2-7; D: .; CDR3: CASSPKGGAYEQYF; DNA: TGTGCCAGCAGCCCAAAGGGGGGGGCCTACGAGCAGTACTTC
V: TRBV7-2; size: .; J: TRBJ1-4; D: .; CDR3: CASTHRVREKLFF; DNA: TGTGCCAGCACCCACAGGGTGCGGGAAAAACTGTTTTTT
V: TRBV4-1; size: once; J: TRBJ2-5; D: .; CDR3: CASSQDRTRQETQYF; DNA: TGCGCCAGCAGCCAAGATCGGACACGGCAAGAGACCCAGTACTTC
V: TRBV27; size: .; J: TRBJ1-2; D: .; CDR3: CASSVAQVNYGYTF; DNA: TGTGCCAGCAGTGTGGCACAGGTTAACTATGGCTACACCTTC
V: TRBV28; size: .; J: TRBJ1-1; D: TRBD1; CDR3: CASSFAGGALNTEAFF; DNA: TGTGCCAGCAGTTTTGCAGGGGGAGCCCTGAACACTGAAGCTTTCTTT
V: TRBV27; size: .; J: TRBJ2-1; D: TRBD2; CDR3: CASSTLGTSGSIYNEQFF; DNA: TGTGCCAGCAGTACCCTCGGGACTAGCGGGAGCATCTACAATGAGCAGTTCTTC
V: TRBV28; size: .; J: TRBJ1-4; D: .; CDR3: CASSYMGVGEKLFF; DNA: TGTGCCAGCAGCTACATGGGGGTTGGGGAAAAACTGTTTTTT
V: TRBV11-2; size: .; J: TRBJ2-7; D: TRBD2; CDR3: CASSLGLAGYEQYF; DNA: TGTGCCAGCAGCTTAGGCCTAGCGGGATACGAGCAGTACTTC
V: TRBV2; size: .; J: TRBJ2-1; D: TRBD2; CDR3: CARNWDSGSGTEQFF; DNA: TGTGCCAGAAATTGGGATAGCGGGAGTGGGACTGAGCAGTTCTTC
V: TRBV28; size: .; J: TRBJ1-1; D: .; CDR3: CASSSHDRQPWCAFF; DNA: TGTGCCAGCAGTTCTCATGACAGGCAGCCCTGGTGCGCTTTCTTT
V: TRBV2; size: .; J: TRBJ2-7; D: .; CDR3: CASRPRDPVTVYEQYF; DNA: TGTGCCAGCAGGCCCCGGGACCCAGTCACCGTCTACGAGCAGTACTTC
V: TRBV19; size: .; J: TRBJ2-7; D: TRBD1; CDR3: CASSVGQAYEQYF; DNA: TGTGCCAGTAGCGTTGGACAGGCCTACGAGCAGTACTTC
V: TRBV6-5; size: .; J: TRBJ1-4; D: .; CDR3: CASSTPPGYEKLFF; DNA: TGTGCCAGCAGTACCCCCCCGGGATATGAAAAACTGTTTTTT
V: TRBV9; size: .; J: TRBJ2-6; D: .; CDR3: CASSGDSSGANVLTF; DNA: TGTGCCAGCAGCGGCGACAGTTCTGGGGCCAACGTCCTGACTTTC
V: TRBV6-1; size: once; J: TRBJ2-1; D: .; CDR3: CASSEGSVGVRYNEQFF; DNA: TGTGCCAGCAGTGAAGGCTCGGTGGGGGTGCGCTACAATGAGCAGTTCTTC
V: TRBV4-1; size: few; J: TRBJ1-5; D: .; CDR3: CASSQVILREQPQHF; DNA: TGCGCCAGCAGCCAAGTGATTCTCCGTGAGCAGCCCCAGCATTTT
V: TRBV5-1; size: .; J: TRBJ1-2; D: TRBD1; CDR3: CASSPSGGADYGYTF; DNA: TGCGCCAGCAGCCCTTCAGGGGGCGCTGACTATGGCTACACCTTC
V: TRBV11-3; size: once; J: TRBJ2-2; D: .; CDR3: CASSLFIRGAGTGELFF; DNA: TGTGCCAGCAGCTTATTTATTCGGGGGGCTGGCACCGGGGAGCTGTTTTTT
V: TRBV10-1; size: .; J: TRBJ2-7; D: TRBD1; CDR3: CASSESGGQGNEQYF; DNA: TGCGCCAGCAGTGAGTCGGGGGGACAGGGAAACGAGCAGTACTTC
V: TRBV12-5; size: .; J: TRBJ1-2; D: .; CDR3: CASGSSPGLYGYTF; DNA: TGTGCTAGTGGTTCTTCCCCAGGCCTCTATGGCTACACCTTC
V: TRBV7-7; size: .; J: TRBJ2-1; D: TRBD1; CDR3: CASSSRQGAYNEQFF; DNA: TGTGCCAGCAGCTCTCGACAGGGGGCCTACAATGAGCAGTTCTTC
V: TRBV27; size: .; J: TRBJ1-4; D: TRBD1; CDR3: CASSPDRERWLDEKLFF; DNA: TGTGCCAGCAGTCCGGACAGGGAAAGGTGGTTGGATGAAAAACTGTTTTTT
V: TRBV7-9; size: .; J: TRBJ2-7; D: .; CDR3: CASRGEWYEQYF; DNA: TGTGCCAGCAGGGGGGAATGGTACGAGCAGTACTTC
V: TRBV27; size: .; J: TRBJ2-7; D: TRBD1; CDR3: CASSLYPPGQGLYEQYF; DNA: TGTGCCAGCAGTTTATACCCCCCGGGACAGGGCTTATACGAGCAGTACTTC
V: TRBV27; size: .; J: TRBJ2-1; D: TRBD2; CDR3: CASSFSAGAYNEQFF; DNA: TGTGCCAGCAGTTTCAGCGCGGGGGCCTACAATGAGCAGTTCTTC
V: TRBV6-4; size: .; J: TRBJ2-1; D: TRBD2; CDR3: CASSAGTSGYEQFF; DNA: TGTGCCAGCAGTGCCGGGACTAGCGGGTATGAGCAGTTCTTC
V: TRBV28; size: once; J: TRBJ2-1; D: TRBD2; CDR3: CASTTGLAAYNEQFF; DNA: TGTGCCAGCACGACGGGACTAGCGGCTTACAATGAGCAGTTCTTC
V: TRBV10-2; size: .; J: TRBJ2-1; D: .; CDR3: CASSDNEQFF; DNA: TGCGCCAGCAGTGACAATGAGCAGTTCTTC
V: TRBV28; size: .; J: TRBJ2-6; D: TRBD1; CDR3: CASSRTGAPNVLTF; DNA: TGTGCCAGCAGTCGGACAGGGGCCCCAAACGTCCTGACTTTC
V: TRBV6-1; size: .; J: TRBJ1-5; D: .; CDR3: CASSEEDTPSWPQHF; DNA: TGTGCCAGCAGTGAAGAAGACACCCCATCCTGGCCCCAGCATTTT
V: TRBV5-1; size: .; J: TRBJ2-1; D: .; CDR3: CASSLAANSYNEQFF; DNA: TGCGCCAGCAGCTTGGCCGCCAACTCCTACAATGAGCAGTTCTTC
V: TRBV5-6; size: .; J: TRBJ1-5; D: .; CDR3: CASSLGRTSFNQPQHF; DNA: TGTGCCAGCAGCTTGGGTCGGACTTCTTTCAATCAGCCCCAGCATTTT
V: TRBV7-9; size: .; J: TRBJ2-2; D: TRBD1; CDR3: CASSLKGTANTGELFF; DNA: TGTGCCAGCAGCTTAAAAGGGACAGCTAACACCGGGGAGCTGTTTTTT
V: TRBV7-9; size: .; J: TRBJ1-4; D: .; CDR3: CASSLGDIKLLF; DNA: TGTGCCAGCAGCTTAGGGGATATAAAACTGCTTTTT
V: TRBV12-5; size: .; J: TRBJ2-5; D: TRBD2; CDR3: CASGMGGTETQYF; DNA: TGTGCTAGTGGCATGGGGGGGACAGAGACCCAGTACTTC
V: TRBV7-3; size: .; J: TRBJ2-1; D: TRBD2; CDR3: CASSLVGLTNNEQFF; DNA: TGTGCCAGCAGCTTAGTGGGACTAACGAACAATGAGCAGTTCTTC
V: TRBV5-4; size: .; J: TRBJ2-7; D: .; CDR3: CASSPGASEQYF; DNA: TGTGCCAGCAGCCCCGGGGCCTCCGAGCAGTACTTC
V: TRBV4-1; size: .; J: TRBJ2-7; D: TRBD2; CDR3: CASSRKAGDRFNEQYF; DNA: TGCGCCAGCAGCCGCAAAGCGGGAGATCGGTTTAACGAGCAGTACTTC
V: TRBV5-8; size: once; J: TRBJ1-2; D: TRBD1; CDR3: CASSSGQGALGYGYTF; DNA: TGTGCCAGCAGCTCGGGACAGGGGGCACTAGGCTATGGCTACACCTTC